This TCR beta chain is from a study of T cell clones after liver transplantation. On this clone itself: Its specificity is not known.

General study points: Circulating graft-donor-reactive CD4 TCRbeta sequences fell significantly post-transplant in 5 of 8 subjects. Post-transplant time points were not standardized, so conclusions are preliminary.

The V segment lost 0 bases and the J segment 2 bases; nucleotides outside the gene matches: 8. This CDR3 has 18 residues. Germline V gives CDR1 SGDLS, CDR2 YYNGEE. Sequencing used immunoSEQ multiplex PCR; TCRdb keeps in-frame clones, though not all of them. The sample holds 15,000 or so clones, nearly 95% seen once. The sample was CD8+ T cells from blood, taken before liver transplant. The chain uses TRBV9 and TRBJ2-5, with 12 bases matching TRBD2. The receptor's source is a human donor who received a liver transplant. This CDR3 reads CASSVGASGRASQETQYF. For the CDR3, the DNA is TGTGCCAGCAGCGTAGGGGCTAGCGGGAGGGCATCTCAAGAGACCCAGTACTTC.